This T cell receptor beta chain came from a study of cytomegalovirus exposure and HLA in healthy donors. PCR primers comprised 60 Vbeta and 13 Jbeta primers. The repertoire was sequenced with immunoSEQ multiplex PCR; TCRdb's copy has only in-frame clones and lacks some. Of roughly 70,000 clones in the sample, around 69% were seen once. CDR3 length: 15 residues. J gave up 3 bases and V 4 bases, and 5 bases lay outside the gene matches. Germline V gene lookup returns CDR1 SGHRS and CDR2 YFSETQ. To note about this clone: What it binds is not known.

Study-wide results and limits: CMV serostatus stood as the only immune exposure information on hand.

This TCR was recovered from a human donor in good health. The rearrangement joins TRBV5-1 to TRBJ1-1, with 11 bases aligning to TRBD1. Sequenced material: PBMCs. CDR3: CASSRTGGRDTEAFF. The CDR3 region has the DNA TGCGCCAGCAGCCGGACAGGGGGCAGGGACACTGAAGCTTTCTTT.